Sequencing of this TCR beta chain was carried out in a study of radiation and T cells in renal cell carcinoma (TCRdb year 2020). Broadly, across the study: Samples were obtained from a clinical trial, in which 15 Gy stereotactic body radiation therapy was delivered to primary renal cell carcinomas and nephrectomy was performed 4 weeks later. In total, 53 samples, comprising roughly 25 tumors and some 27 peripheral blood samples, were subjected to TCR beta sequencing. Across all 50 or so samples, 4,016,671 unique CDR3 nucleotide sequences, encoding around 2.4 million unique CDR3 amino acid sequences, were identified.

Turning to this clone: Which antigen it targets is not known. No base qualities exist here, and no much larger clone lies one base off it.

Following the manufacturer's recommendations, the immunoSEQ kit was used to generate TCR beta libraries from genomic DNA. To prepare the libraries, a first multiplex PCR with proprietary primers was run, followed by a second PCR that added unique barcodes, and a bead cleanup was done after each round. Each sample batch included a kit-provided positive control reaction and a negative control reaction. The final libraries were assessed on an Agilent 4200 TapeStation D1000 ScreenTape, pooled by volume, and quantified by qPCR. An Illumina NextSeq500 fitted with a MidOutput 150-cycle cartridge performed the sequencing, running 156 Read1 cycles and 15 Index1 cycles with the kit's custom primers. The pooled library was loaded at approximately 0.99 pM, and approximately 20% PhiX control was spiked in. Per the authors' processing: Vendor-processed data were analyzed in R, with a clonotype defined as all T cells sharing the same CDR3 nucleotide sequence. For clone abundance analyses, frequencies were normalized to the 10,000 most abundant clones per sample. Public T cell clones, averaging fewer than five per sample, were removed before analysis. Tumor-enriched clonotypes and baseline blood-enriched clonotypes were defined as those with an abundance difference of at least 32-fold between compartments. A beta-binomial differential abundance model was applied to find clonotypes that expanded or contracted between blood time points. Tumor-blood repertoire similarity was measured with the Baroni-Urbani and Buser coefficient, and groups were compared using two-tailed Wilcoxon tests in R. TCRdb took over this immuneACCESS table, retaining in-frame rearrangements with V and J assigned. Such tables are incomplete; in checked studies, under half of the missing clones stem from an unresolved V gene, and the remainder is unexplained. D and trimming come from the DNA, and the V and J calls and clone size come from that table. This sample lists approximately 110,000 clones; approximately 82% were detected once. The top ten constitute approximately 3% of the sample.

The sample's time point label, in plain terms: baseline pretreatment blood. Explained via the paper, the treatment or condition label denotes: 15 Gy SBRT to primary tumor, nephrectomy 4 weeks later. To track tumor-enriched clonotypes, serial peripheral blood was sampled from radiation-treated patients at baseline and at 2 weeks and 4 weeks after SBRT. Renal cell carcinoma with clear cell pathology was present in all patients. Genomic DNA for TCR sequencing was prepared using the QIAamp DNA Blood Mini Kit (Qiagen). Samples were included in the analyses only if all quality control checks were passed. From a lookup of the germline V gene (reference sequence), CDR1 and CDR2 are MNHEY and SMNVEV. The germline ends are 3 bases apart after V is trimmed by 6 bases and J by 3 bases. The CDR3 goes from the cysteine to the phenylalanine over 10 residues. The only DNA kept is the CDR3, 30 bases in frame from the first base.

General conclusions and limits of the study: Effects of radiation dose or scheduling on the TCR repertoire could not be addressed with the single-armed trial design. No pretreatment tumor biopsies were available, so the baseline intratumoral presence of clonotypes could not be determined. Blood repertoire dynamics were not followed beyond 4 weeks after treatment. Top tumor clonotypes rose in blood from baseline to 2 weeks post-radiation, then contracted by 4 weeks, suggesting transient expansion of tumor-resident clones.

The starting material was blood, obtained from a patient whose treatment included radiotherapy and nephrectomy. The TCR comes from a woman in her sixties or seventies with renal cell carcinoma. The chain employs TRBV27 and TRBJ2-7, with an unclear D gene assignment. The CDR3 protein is CASRHYEQYF. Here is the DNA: TGTGCCAGCAGACACTACGAGCAGTACTTC.